This T cell receptor (beta chain) emerged from a study of shared clonotypes between healthy human individuals. Findings and limits, study-wide: With few donors, the genetic and exposure-history diversity represented was limited.

All donors were healthy HIV-negative adults lacking recent acute infections or vaccinations. The deep-level immunoSEQ assay was used. Each replicate PCR on the sorted subsets used roughly 210 ng DNA (about 30,000 T cell genomes). TCRdb's table, derived via immunoSEQ multiplex PCR, lists solely in-frame clones and lacks some. The table has about 2.4 million clones, over 85% seen once. The V and J ends lost 3 bases and 8 bases respectively, with 10 bases between them. Germline CDR1 MNHEY, CDR2 SMNVEV (reference sequence). This CDR3 has 12 amino acids. Notes on this clone: Its cognate antigen is unknown.

This clonotype was sampled from a man aged 18 to 35 in good health. Some clones in this sample may be carry-over from other donors' samples. The specimen was naive CD4+ T cells from PBMCs. Sample subset: CD45RA+ positively selected. The gene calls are TRBV27 and TRBJ1-2; maybe TRBD1 (6 bases). The CDR3, as DNA: TGTGCCAGCAGTTTTAGTGGGGGCGGCTACACCTTC. Encoded protein: CASSFSGGGYTF.